The 2 T cell receptor beta chains in this list originate from one sample, sequenced in a study of metastatic and nonmetastatic thyroid tumors. None of the patients had undergone any treatment ahead of thyroid surgery. TCRdb re-clonotyped the PCR reads via MiXCR. The data show about 28,000 clones, roughly 15% seen once. Sample: blood. All receptors derive from a female donor with papillary thyroid cancer or a benign thyroid nodule (not recorded which). Some clones in this sample may be carry-over from other donors' samples.

This chain links TRBV6-1 with TRBJ2-7; 10 nucleotides line up with TRBD2. This CDR3 has 15 residues. Losses at the gene ends were 5 bases for V and 5 bases for J; bases not matched to a gene: 9. Germline CDR1 is MNHNS and CDR2 is SASEGT. In DNA form, the CDR3 reads TGTGCCAGCAGTAAGGGACTAGCGTCCCACCACGAGCAGTACTTC. This sequence encodes CASSKGLASHHEQYF.

This clone was found many times. The chain employs TRBV9 and TRBJ2-2; D is undetermined. Looked up from germline, CDR1 is SGDLS and CDR2 is YYNGEE. V was clipped by 4 bases and J by 5 bases, with 6 bases between them. CDR3 length: 12 amino acids. CDR3 residues: CASSPFTGELFF. CDR3 DNA: TGTGCCAGCAGCCCCTTTACCGGGGAGCTGTTTTTT.